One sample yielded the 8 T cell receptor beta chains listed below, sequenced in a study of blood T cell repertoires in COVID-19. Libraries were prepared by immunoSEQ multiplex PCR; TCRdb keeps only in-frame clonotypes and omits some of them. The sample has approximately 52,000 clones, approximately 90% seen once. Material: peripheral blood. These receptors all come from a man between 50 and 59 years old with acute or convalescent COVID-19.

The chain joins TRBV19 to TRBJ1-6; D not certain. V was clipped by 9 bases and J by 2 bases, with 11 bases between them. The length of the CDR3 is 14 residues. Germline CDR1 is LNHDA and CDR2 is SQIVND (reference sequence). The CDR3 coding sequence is TGTGCCAGCAGAGCGTCCACCTATAATTCACCCCTCCACTTT. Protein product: CASRASTYNSPLHF.

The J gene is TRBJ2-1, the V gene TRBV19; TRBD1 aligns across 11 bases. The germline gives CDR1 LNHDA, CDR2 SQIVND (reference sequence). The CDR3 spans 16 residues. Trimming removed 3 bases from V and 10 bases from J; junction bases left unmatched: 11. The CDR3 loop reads CASSILRDRGYNEQFF. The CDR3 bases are TGTGCCAGTAGTATTCTCCGGGACAGGGGGTATAACGAGCAGTTCTTC.

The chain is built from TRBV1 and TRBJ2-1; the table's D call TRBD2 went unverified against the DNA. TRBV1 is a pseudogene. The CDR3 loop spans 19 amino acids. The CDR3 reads CTSSIDGLAGGPRTMGQFF. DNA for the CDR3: TGCACCAGCAGTATCGATGGACTAGCGGGGGGGCCACGAACAATGGGACAGTTCTTC.

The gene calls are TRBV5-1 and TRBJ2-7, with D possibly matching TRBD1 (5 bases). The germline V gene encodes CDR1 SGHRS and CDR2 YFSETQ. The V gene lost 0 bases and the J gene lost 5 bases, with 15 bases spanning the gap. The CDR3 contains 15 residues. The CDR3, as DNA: TGCGCCAGCAGCTTGGGGGCAGGGTCGTTCAACGAGCAGTACTTC. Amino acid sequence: CASSLGAGSFNEQYF.

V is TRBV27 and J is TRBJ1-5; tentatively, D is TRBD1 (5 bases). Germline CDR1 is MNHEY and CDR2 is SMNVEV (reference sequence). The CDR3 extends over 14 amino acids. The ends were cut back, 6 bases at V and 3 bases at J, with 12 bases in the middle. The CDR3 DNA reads TGTGCCAGCAGCCTAACAGGTGACAATCAGCCCCAGCATTTT. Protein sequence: CASSLTGDNQPQHF.

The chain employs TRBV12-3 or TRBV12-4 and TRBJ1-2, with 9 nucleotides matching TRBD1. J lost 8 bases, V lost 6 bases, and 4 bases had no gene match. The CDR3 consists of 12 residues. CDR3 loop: CASRTTGGGYTF. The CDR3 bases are TGTGCCAGCAGGACCACAGGGGGCGGCTACACCTTC.

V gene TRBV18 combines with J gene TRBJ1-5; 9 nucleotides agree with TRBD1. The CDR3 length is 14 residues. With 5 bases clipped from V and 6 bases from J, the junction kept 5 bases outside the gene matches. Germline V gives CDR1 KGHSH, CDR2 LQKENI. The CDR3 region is CASSADRGVQPQHF. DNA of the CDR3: TGTGCCAGCTCAGCGGACAGGGGAGTTCAGCCCCAGCATTTT.

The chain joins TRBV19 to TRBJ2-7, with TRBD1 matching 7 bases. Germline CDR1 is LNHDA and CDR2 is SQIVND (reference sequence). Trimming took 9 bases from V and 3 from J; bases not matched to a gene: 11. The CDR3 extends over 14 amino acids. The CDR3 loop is CASPLSTGRYEQYF. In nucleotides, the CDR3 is TGTGCCAGCCCTCTTTCGACAGGGCGCTACGAGCAGTACTTC.